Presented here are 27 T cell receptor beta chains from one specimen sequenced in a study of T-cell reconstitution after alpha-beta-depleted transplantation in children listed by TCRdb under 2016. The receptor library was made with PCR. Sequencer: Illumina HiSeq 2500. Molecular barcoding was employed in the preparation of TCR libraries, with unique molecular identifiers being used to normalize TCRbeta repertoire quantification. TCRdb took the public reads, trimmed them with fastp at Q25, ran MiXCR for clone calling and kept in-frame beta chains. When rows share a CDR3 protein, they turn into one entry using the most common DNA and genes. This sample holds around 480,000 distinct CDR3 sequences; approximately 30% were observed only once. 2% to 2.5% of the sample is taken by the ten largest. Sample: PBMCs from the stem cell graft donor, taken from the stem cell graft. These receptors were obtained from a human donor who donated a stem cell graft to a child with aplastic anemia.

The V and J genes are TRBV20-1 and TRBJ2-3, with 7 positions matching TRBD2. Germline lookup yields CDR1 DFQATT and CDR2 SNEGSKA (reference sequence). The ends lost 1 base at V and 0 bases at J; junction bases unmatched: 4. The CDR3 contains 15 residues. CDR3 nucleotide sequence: TGCAGTGCTAGAGTTGGCGGGAGCAGCACAGATACGCAGTATTTT. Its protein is CSARVGGSSTDTQYF.

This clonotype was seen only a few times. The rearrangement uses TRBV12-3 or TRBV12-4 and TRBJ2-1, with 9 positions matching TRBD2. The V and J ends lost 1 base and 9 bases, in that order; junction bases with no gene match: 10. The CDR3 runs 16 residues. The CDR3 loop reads CASSLGGGGKFGEQFF. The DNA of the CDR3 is TGTGCCAGCAGTTTAGGCGGGGGGGGTAAATTCGGTGAGCAGTTCTTC.

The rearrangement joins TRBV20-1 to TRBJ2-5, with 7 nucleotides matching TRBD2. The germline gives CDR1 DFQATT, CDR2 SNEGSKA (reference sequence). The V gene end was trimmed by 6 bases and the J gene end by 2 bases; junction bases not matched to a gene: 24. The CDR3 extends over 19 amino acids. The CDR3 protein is CSAEMNRDYFAGGQETQYF. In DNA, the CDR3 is TGCAGTGCGGAGATGAACCGGGACTATTTTGCTGGGGGTCAAGAGACCCAGTACTTC.

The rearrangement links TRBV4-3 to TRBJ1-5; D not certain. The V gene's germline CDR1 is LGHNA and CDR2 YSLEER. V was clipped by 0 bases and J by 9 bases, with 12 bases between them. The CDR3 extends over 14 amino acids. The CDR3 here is CASSQDSKGRPQHF. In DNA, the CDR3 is TGCGCCAGCAGCCAAGATTCTAAGGGTCGGCCCCAGCATTTT.

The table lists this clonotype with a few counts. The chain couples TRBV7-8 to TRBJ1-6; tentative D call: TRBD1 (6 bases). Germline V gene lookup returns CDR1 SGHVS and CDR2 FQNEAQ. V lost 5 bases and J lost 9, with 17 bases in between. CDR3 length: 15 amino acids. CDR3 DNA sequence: TGTGCCAGCAGCCTCAGGGGCAGGATGGGTTCACCCCTCCACTTT. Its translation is CASSLRGRMGSPLHF.

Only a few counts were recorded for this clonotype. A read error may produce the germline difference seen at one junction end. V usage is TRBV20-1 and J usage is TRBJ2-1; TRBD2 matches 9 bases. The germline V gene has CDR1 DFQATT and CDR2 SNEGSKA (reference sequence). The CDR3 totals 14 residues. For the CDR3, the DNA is TGCAGTGCTATTCTAGCGGGATACTACAATGGGCAGTTCTTC. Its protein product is CSAILAGYYNGQFF.

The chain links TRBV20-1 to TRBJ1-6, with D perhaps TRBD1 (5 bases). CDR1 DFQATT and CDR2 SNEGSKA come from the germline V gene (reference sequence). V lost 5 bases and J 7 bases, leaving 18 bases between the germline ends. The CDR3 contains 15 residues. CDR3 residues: CSAPEPGRGNSPLHF. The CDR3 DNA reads TGCAGTGCTCCGGAACCGGGACGAGGAAATTCACCCCTCCACTTT.

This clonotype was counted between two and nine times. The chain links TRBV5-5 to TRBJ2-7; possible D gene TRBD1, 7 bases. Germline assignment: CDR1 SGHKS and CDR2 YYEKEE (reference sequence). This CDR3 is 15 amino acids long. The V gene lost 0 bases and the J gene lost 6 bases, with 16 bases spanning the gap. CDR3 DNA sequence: TGTGCCAGCAGCTTGGGAGGAGGGGGCGCTTCCGAGCAGTACTTC. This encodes CASSLGGGGASEQYF.

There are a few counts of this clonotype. The DNA for the CDR3 is TGTGCCAGCAGCTGGCCGACTAGTCACGAGCAGTACTTC. Translation: CASSWPTSHEQYF. The V and J genes are TRBV7-8 and TRBJ2-7; tentatively, D is TRBD2 (6 bases). Trimming cost V 4 bases and J 5 bases, with 12 bases left between them. Germline CDR1 and CDR2: SGHVS and FQNEAQ. The CDR3 runs 13 residues.

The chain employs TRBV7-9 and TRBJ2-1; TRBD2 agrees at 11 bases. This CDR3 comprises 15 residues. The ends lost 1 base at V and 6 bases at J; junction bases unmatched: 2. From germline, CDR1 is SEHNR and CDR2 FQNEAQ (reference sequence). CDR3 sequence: CASSLGTSGPNEQFF. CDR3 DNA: TGTGCCAGCAGCTTAGGGACTAGCGGGCCCAATGAGCAGTTCTTC.

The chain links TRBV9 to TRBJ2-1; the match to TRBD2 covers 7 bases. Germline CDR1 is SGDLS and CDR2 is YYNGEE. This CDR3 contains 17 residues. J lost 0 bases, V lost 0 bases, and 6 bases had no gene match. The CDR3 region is CASSVASSGHSYNEQFF. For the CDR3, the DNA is TGTGCCAGCAGCGTAGCCTCTAGCGGCCACTCCTACAATGAGCAGTTCTTC.

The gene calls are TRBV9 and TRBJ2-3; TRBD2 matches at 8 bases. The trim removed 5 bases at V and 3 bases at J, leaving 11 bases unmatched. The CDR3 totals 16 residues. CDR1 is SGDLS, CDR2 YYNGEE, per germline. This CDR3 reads CASSSDGRALTDTQYF. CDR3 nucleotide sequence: TGTGCCAGCAGTTCGGACGGGAGGGCCTTGACAGATACGCAGTATTTT. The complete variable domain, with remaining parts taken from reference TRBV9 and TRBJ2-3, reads DSGVTQTPKHLITATGQRVTLRCSPRSGDLSVYWYQQSLDQGLQFLIQYYNGEERAKGNILERFSAQQFPDLHSELNLSSLELGDSALYFCASSSDGRALTDTQYFGPGTRLTVL.

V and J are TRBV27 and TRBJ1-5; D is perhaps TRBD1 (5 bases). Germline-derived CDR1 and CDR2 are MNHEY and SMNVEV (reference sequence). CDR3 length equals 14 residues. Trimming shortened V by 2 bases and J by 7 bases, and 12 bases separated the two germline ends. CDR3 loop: CASSLIGASQPQHF. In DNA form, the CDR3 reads TGTGCCAGCAGTTTAATTGGGGCATCACAGCCCCAGCATTTT.

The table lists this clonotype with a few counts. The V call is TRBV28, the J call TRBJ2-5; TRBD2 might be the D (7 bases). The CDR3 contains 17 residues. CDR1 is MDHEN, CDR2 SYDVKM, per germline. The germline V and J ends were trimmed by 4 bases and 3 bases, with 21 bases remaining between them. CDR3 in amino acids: CASSSGVAGVEEETQYF. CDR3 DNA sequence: TGTGCCAGCAGTTCAGGGGTGGCGGGAGTCGAAGAAGAGACCCAGTACTTC.

CDR3: CASSQDWGQNTEAFF. In nucleotides, the CDR3 is TGCGCCAGCAGCCAAGATTGGGGACAGAACACTGAAGCTTTCTTT. This chain connects TRBV4-3 to TRBJ1-1; possibly TRBD1 for D (6 bases). CDR3 length: 15 residues. Trimming stripped 0 bases from V and 1 base from J, with 9 bases between. The V gene's germline CDR1 is LGHNA and CDR2 YSLEER.

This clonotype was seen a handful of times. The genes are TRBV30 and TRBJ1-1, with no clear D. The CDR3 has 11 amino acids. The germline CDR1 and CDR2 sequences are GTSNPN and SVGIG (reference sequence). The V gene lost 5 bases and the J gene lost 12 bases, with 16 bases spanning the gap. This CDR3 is CAWDRTGLPFF. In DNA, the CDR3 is TGTGCCTGGGACCGAACGGGTTTACCTTTCTTT.

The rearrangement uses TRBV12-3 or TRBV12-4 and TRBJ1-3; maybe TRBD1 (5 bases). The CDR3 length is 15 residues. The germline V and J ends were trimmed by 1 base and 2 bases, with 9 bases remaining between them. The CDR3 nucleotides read TGTGCCAGCAGTTTAGTGGGGGGAACTGGAAACACCATATATTTT. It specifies CASSLVGGTGNTIYF.

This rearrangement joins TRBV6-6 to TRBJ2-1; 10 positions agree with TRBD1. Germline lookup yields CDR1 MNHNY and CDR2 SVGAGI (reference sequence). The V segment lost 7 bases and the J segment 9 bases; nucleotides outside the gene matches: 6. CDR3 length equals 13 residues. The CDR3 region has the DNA TGTGCCAGCAACCAGGACAGGGGGTTTGAGCAGTTCTTC. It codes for CASNQDRGFEQFF.

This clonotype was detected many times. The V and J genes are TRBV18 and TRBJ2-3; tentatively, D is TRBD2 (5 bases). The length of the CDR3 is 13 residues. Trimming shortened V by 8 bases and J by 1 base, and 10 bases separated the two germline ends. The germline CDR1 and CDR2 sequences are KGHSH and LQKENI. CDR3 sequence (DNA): TGTGCCAGCAGCCCCGGGGGCACAGATACGCAGTATTTT. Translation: CASSPGGTDTQYF. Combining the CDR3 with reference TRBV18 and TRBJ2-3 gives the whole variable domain NAGVMQNPRHLVRRRGQEARLRCSPMKGHSHVYWYRQLPEEGLKFMVYLQKENIIDESGMPKERFSAEFPKEGPSILRIQQVVRGDSAAYFCASSPGGTDTQYFGPGTRLTVL.

Here the CDR3 reads CASSPQTGSSYNEQFF. The CDR3 region has the DNA TGTGCCAGCAGCCCCCAGACAGGGAGCTCCTACAATGAGCAGTTCTTC. This rearrangement joins TRBV7-3 to TRBJ2-1, with 7 nucleotides matching TRBD1. The V and J ends lost 5 bases and 0 bases, in that order; junction bases with no gene match: 7. Germline loops: CDR1 SGHTA, CDR2 FQGTGA. The CDR3 totals 16 residues.

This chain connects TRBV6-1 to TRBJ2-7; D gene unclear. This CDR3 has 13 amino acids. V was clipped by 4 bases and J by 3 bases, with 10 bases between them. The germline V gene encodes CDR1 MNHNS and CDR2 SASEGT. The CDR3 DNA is TGTGCCAGCAGTGGAAAGGCAGGCTACGAGCAGTACGTC. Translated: CASSGKAGYEQYV.

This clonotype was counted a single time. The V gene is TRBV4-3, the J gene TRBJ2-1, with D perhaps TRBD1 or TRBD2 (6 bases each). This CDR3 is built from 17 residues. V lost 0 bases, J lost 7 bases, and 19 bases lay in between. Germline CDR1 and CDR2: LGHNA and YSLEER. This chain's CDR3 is CASSQDRGGQRLNEQFF. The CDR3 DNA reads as TGCGCCAGCAGCCAAGATCGGGGAGGACAGAGGTTAAATGAGCAGTTCTTC.

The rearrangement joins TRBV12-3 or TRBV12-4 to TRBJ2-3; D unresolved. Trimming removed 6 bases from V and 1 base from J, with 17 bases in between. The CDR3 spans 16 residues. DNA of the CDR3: TGTGCCAGCAGCCGCCCCGGCCTAGGCGGCACAGATACGCAGTATTTT. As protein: CASSRPGLGGTDTQYF.

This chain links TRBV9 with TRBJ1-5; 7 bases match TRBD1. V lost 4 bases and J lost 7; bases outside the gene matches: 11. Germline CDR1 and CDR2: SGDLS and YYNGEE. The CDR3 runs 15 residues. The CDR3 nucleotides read TGTGCCAGCAGCACTGCGACAGGGATCAACCAGCCCCAGCATTTT. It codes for CASSTATGINQPQHF. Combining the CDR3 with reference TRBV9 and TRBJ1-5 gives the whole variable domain DSGVTQTPKHLITATGQRVTLRCSPRSGDLSVYWYQQSLDQGLQFLIQYYNGEERAKGNILERFSAQQFPDLHSELNLSSLELGDSALYFCASSTATGINQPQHFGDGTRLSIL.

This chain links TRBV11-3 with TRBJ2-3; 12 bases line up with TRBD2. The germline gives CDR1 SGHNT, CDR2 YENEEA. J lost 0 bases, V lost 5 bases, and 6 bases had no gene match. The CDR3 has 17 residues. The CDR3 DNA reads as TGTGCCAGCAGCCCTCGGACTAGCGGGGATAGCACAGATACGCAGTATTTT. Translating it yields CASSPRTSGDSTDTQYF.

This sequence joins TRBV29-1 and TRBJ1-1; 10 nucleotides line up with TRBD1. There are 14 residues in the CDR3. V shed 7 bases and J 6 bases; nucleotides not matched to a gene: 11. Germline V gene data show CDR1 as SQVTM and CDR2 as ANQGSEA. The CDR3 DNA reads TGCAGCGGCGCTCCGGGACAGGGGTTTTCTGAAGCTTTCTTT. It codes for CSGAPGQGFSEAFF.

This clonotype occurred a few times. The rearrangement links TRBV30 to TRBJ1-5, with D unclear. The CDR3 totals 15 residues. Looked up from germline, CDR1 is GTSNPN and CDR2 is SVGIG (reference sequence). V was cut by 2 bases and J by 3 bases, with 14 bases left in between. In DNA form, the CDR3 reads TGTGCCTGGAGTCGGGGTGTAGAGGACAATCAGCCCCAGCATTTT. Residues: CAWSRGVEDNQPQHF.